The 19 T cell receptor beta chains below all came from one sample that was sequenced in a study of radiotherapy plus CTLA-4 blockade in lung cancer. The protocol was immunoSEQ multiplex PCR, while the TCRdb copy is restricted to in-frame clones and leaves out a portion. The sample lists 75,000 to 100,000 clones; 88% were seen once. The sequencing used peripheral blood, collected from a patient treated with radiotherapy plus ipilimumab. Every receptor here comes from a human donor with non-small cell lung cancer that progressed on radiotherapy plus ipilimumab.

The chain has TRBV6-5 and TRBJ1-1, with 7 bases aligning to TRBD1. This CDR3 spans 15 amino acids. Per germline, CDR1 MNHEY and CDR2 SVGAGI. The J segment lost 3 bases and the V segment lost 4 bases, leaving 8 bases of the junction unmatched. CDR3 DNA sequence: TGTGCCAGCAGTTCTGGACAGGTCTTGTACACTGAAGCTTTCTTT. Protein product: CASSSGQVLYTEAFF.

The chain recombines TRBV27 with TRBJ1-1, with D possibly TRBD1 on 5 matching bases. The V and J ends lost 7 bases and 0 bases respectively, with 12 bases between them. CDR1 is MNHEY, CDR2 SMNVEV, per germline (reference sequence). The CDR3 spans 14 residues. As DNA, the CDR3 is TGTGCCAGCAAGTCGGCAGGGATGAACACTGAAGCTTTCTTT. This gives the protein CASKSAGMNTEAFF.

The V call is TRBV19, the J call TRBJ1-1; 8 bases line up with TRBD1. The V and J ends lost 3 bases and 0 bases, in that order; junction bases with no gene match: 0. The length of the CDR3 is 14 residues. Per germline, CDR1 LNHDA and CDR2 SQIVND (reference sequence). CDR3 region: CASSMDRVNTEAFF. Here the CDR3 DNA reads TGTGCCAGTAGTATGGACAGGGTGAACACTGAAGCTTTCTTT.

Written as DNA, the CDR3 is TGTGCCAGCAGCAGGGAGGGGCTCACGACAGGGAGGTATCAGCCCCAGCATTTT. Protein product: CASSREGLTTGRYQPQHF. This chain uses TRBV7-6 with TRBJ1-5; 7 bases line up with TRBD1. CDR3 length: 18 amino acids. Trimming took 5 bases from V and 5 from J; bases not matched to a gene: 18. Per the germline V gene, CDR1 is SGHVS and CDR2 is FNYEAQ.

This clone has just a few counts. CDR3 bases: TGTGCCAGTTCCGACAGGGTCGGCTACACCTTC. Its translation: CASSDRVGYTF. The chain links TRBV19 to TRBJ1-2; TRBD1 matches at 7 bases. With 8 bases clipped from V and 8 bases from J, the junction kept 5 bases outside the gene matches. Per germline, CDR1 LNHDA and CDR2 SQIVND (reference sequence). The CDR3 length is 11 residues.

V is TRBV10-3 and J is TRBJ2-7; possible D gene TRBD1, 6 bases. Germline V gene sequence: CDR1 ENHRY, CDR2 SYGVKD. CDR3 size: 16 residues. V was pared by 3 bases and J by 0 bases, with 15 bases between. In DNA, the CDR3 is TGTGCCATCAGTGATTCCGGCTCGACAGGCTCCTACGAGCAGTACTTC. It translates to CAISDSGSTGSYEQYF.

The CDR3 bases are TGTGCCAGCAGCTTACGACAGGGGATATCAACTAATGAAAAACTGTTTTTT. Protein product: CASSLRQGISTNEKLFF. The rearrangement links TRBV11-2 to TRBJ1-4; 8 nucleotides line up with TRBD1. This CDR3 is built from 17 residues. Per the germline V gene, CDR1 is SGHAT and CDR2 is FQNNGV. Trimming cost V 2 bases and J 0 bases; bases outside gene matches: 5.

The chain joins TRBV29-1 to TRBJ2-1; a weak D match, TRBD1 (6 bases). Germline V CDR1 and CDR2: SQVTM, ANQGSEA. Between the trimmed V and J ends, which lost 6 bases and 4 bases, there was a span of 13 bases. The CDR3 covers 13 residues. CDR3 DNA sequence: TGCAGCGTGGGGGCCCGGCTGTACAATGAGCAGTTCTTC. It codes for CSVGARLYNEQFF.

The rearrangement links TRBV6-5 to TRBJ2-5; 10 bases line up with TRBD2. After removal of 4 bases from V and 2 bases from J, the junction contained 4 bases not matched to a gene. Germline CDR1 and CDR2: MNHEY and SVGAGI. The CDR3 contains 15 residues. The CDR3 spells CASSLLAGKQETQYF. In DNA, the CDR3 is TGTGCCAGCAGTTTACTAGCGGGAAAGCAAGAGACCCAGTACTTC.

This clone showed up just a few times. Other DNA sequences in the same sample also yield this CDR3. V gene TRBV6-5 combines with J gene TRBJ2-2; 7 bases match TRBD2. The CDR3 sequence is 15 residues long. From germline, CDR1 is MNHEY and CDR2 SVGAGI. J lost 3 bases, V lost 2 bases, and 3 bases had no gene match. The CDR3 region has the DNA TGTGCCAGCAGTTACCAGGGACTATACACCGGGGAGCTGTTTTTT. It encodes CASSYQGLYTGELFF.

The J gene is TRBJ2-2, the V gene TRBV11-2; D possibly corresponds to TRBD2 (5 bases). The CDR3 is 15 residues long. CDR1 and CDR2 (germline): SGHAT, FQNNGV. V was cut by 5 bases and J by 2 bases, with 12 bases left in between. The CDR3 DNA follows: TGTGCCAGCAGCCCAGCGGCTGTTAACACCGGGGAGCTGTTTTTT. Protein product: CASSPAAVNTGELFF.

The J gene is TRBJ2-1, the V gene TRBV7-2; TRBD2 might be the D (5 bases). V was pared by 1 base and J by 8 bases, with 9 bases between. The CDR3 is made up of 13 amino acids. CDR1 SGHTA and CDR2 FQGNSA come from the germline V gene. CDR3 DNA sequence: TGTGCCAGCAGCTTAGGGATCGGGGATGAGCAGTTCTTC. Translating gives CASSLGIGDEQFF.

This rearrangement joins TRBV2 to TRBJ2-2; perhaps D is TRBD1 or TRBD2 (5 bases each). Trimming removed 6 bases at V and 1 base at J, with 9 bases between. From germline, CDR1 is SNHLY and CDR2 FYNNEI. The CDR3 has 14 amino acids. The CDR3 is CASRGDRNTGELFF. In nucleotides, the CDR3 is TGTGCCAGCAGGGGGGATCGGAACACCGGGGAGCTGTTTTTT.

This chain connects TRBV5-4 to TRBJ2-7; possibly TRBD1 for D (5 bases). Trimming pared 1 base from V and 4 bases from J, leaving 12 bases between. The germline gives CDR1 SGHNT, CDR2 YYREEE (reference sequence). The CDR3 is made up of 14 amino acids. The CDR3 coding sequence is TGTGCCAGCAGCTTGAAAGGGGAAAGGTACGAGCAGTACTTC. It yields the protein CASSLKGERYEQYF.

The J gene is TRBJ1-1, the V gene TRBV23-1; 7 nucleotides match TRBD1. TRBV23-1 is treated as an ORF (open reading frame) with a function not yet certain. CDR3 length: 15 amino acids. Trimming took 4 bases from V and 1 from J; bases not matched to a gene: 6. As DNA, the CDR3 is TGCGCCAGCAGTCCCCGACAGGGTGGGAACACTGAAGCTTTCTTT. The encoded protein is CASSPRQGGNTEAFF.

The chain recombines TRBV2 with TRBJ2-7, with D hard to call. The CDR3 has 14 residues. Germline V gene sequence: CDR1 SNHLY, CDR2 FYNNEI. Trimming took off 4 bases at V and 0 bases at J, with 10 bases between the two ends. The CDR3: CASSVGISSYEQYF. The CDR3 nucleotides read TGTGCCAGCAGTGTAGGGATTAGCTCCTACGAGCAGTACTTC.

This chain uses TRBV10-1 with TRBJ2-5; D gene unclear. This CDR3 comprises 13 residues. Germline assignment: CDR1 WNHNN and CDR2 SYGVQD (reference sequence). With 8 bases removed from V and 5 bases from J, the gap between germline ends came to 15 bases. This chain's CDR3 is CASGDLGTETQYF. For the CDR3, the DNA is TGCGCCAGCGGGGATTTGGGTACGGAGACCCAGTACTTC.

The chain carries TRBV5-8 and TRBJ2-7; D might be TRBD1 (5 bases). This CDR3 contains 15 residues. CDR1 SGHTS and CDR2 YDEGEE come from the germline V gene. With 1 base removed from V and 0 bases from J, the gap between germline ends came to 11 bases. This CDR3 is CASSLRWGHSYEQYF. For the CDR3, the DNA is TGTGCCAGCAGCTTGAGGTGGGGCCACTCCTACGAGCAGTACTTC.

This clone occurred once. The rearrangement links TRBV6-9 to TRBJ2-3; 8 bases match TRBD2. Losses at the gene ends were 3 bases for V and 6 bases for J; bases not matched to a gene: 20. The CDR3 is 19 residues long. Per germline, CDR1 MNHGY and CDR2 SVAAGI. The DNA for the CDR3 is TGTGCCAGCAGTTACATGGGGGGAACTAGCGGCTCGTTCCCGGATACGCAGTATTTT. Its protein product is CASSYMGGTSGSFPDTQYF.